The clone carrying this TCR beta chain was found a few times. The data were obtained in a study of molecular identifiers for immune sequencing clone quantification. The CDR3 covers 13 residues. V dropped 5 bases and J dropped 5 bases, with 10 bases sitting between them. Germline assignment: CDR1 MNHNS and CDR2 SASEGT. TCRdb analysed the PCR reads with MiXCR anew, one entry per CDR3 protein. The table lists approximately 90,000 distinct CDR3 sequences, approximately 25% of them singletons. V gene TRBV6-1 combines with J gene TRBJ2-1, with D perhaps matching TRBD1 (6 bases). The sequencing sample was made of naive CD8+ T cells from blood, with Jurkat cell RNA spiked in. Subset reported: FACS-sorted CD8+CD4-CCR7+CD45RA+ naive T cells. This TCR derives from a human donor in good health. Some libraries in this study had Jurkat cell RNA spiked in. The CDR3 region is CASSRDTNNEQFF. For the CDR3, the DNA is TGTGCCAGCAGTCGGGACACCAACAATGAGCAGTTCTTC.